The T cell receptor beta chain described here comes from a study of response to subunit inactivated influenza vaccine. The table lists this clonotype with a few counts. One entry per CDR3 protein, called by TCRdb with MiXCR from the RT-PCR reads. The sample includes a few hundred thousand distinct CDR3 sequences, over 9.5% of them seen just once. Trimming cost V 5 bases and J 3 bases, with 16 bases left between them. This CDR3 spans 15 amino acids. The genes are TRBV12-3 or TRBV12-4 and TRBJ1-1; no definite D call. Here the sequenced sample was PBMCs from blood, taken about 40 days after vaccination. The clonotype was recovered from a man aged 50-60 years who received an inactivated influenza vaccine. The CDR3 DNA follows: TGTGCCAGCAGTCGTAATTCGGTTGGGGACACTGAAGCTTTCTTT. It encodes CASSRNSVGDTEAFF.